The 8 T cell receptor beta chains in this list originate from one sample, sequenced in a study of cytomegalovirus exposure and HLA in healthy donors. Measured with immunoSEQ multiplex PCR; TCRdb has only the in-frame clones, and not every one. Altogether roughly 170,000 clones are present, approximately 83% being singletons, with the ten largest covering 2.8%. The sequenced sample consisted of PBMCs. Every receptor here comes from a woman under 30 in good health and CMV-seropositive.

The rearrangement joins TRBV4-1 to TRBJ1-2; TRBD1 agrees at 7 bases. V was pared by 3 bases and J by 7 bases, with 11 bases of the junction left unmatched. The CDR3 sequence is 15 residues long. CDR1 MGHRA and CDR2 YSYEKL come from the germline V gene. The CDR3 DNA reads TGCGCCAGCAGCCACCCACAGGGGTTATTAGGTGGCTACACCTTC. This translates into CASSHPQGLLGGYTF.

This clone was recorded only once. The gene calls are TRBV21-1 and TRBJ2-5; no DNA check was done on the table's D call, TRBD1. TRBV21-1 is a documented pseudogene. CDR3 length: 14 residues. CDR3 sequence: CASSNRTGVETQYF. CDR3 in DNA: TGTGCCAGCAGCAACCGGACAGGGGTAGAGACCCAGTACTTC.

This clone was observed a single time. This chain links TRBV5-6 with TRBJ2-3; 11 bases match TRBD2. Germline V lookup: CDR1 SGHDT, CDR2 YYEEEE. After removal of 5 bases from V and 6 bases from J, the junction contained 5 bases not matched to a gene. CDR3 size: 14 residues. Here the CDR3 DNA reads TGTGCCAGCAGGTTAGCGGGGGGGCGCGATACGCAGTATTTT. It translates to CASRLAGGRDTQYF.

The chain recombines TRBV10-3 with TRBJ1-3, with D possibly being TRBD1 (6 bases). V shed 3 bases and J shed 0 bases, with 18 bases lying between them. This CDR3 comprises 18 residues. Germline V CDR1 and CDR2: ENHRY, SYGVKD. CDR3 coding DNA: TGTGCCATCAGTGAACCCATTCTCAGGGGCTCCTCTGGAAACACCATATATTTT. This codes for CAISEPILRGSSGNTIYF.

This chain connects TRBV5-1 to TRBJ1-3; TRBD1 matches 7 bases. V lost 7 bases to trimming and J lost 3 bases; unmatched junction nucleotides: 1. From germline, CDR1 is SGHRS and CDR2 YFSETQ. CDR3 size: 12 residues. The CDR3 protein is CASQGDGNTIYF. The CDR3 DNA reads TGCGCCAGCCAGGGGGATGGAAACACCATATATTTT.

The J gene is TRBJ1-2, the V gene TRBV19, with D possibly being TRBD1 (6 bases). The length of the CDR3 is 13 residues. V gave up 8 bases and J gave up 8 bases, with 18 bases separating them. Germline assignment: CDR1 LNHDA and CDR2 SQIVND (reference sequence). This chain's CDR3 is CASFGGAGHGYTF. Here the CDR3 DNA reads TGTGCCAGTTTCGGGGGGGCAGGGCACGGCTACACCTTC.

The CDR3, as DNA: TGCGCCAGCAGCCACGCGGCCGCAGATACGCAGTATTTT. As protein: CASSHAAADTQYF. V gene TRBV4-1 combines with J gene TRBJ2-3; D is ambiguous. The CDR3 covers 13 residues. Germline values: CDR1 MGHRA, CDR2 YSYEKL. Between the trimmed V and J ends, which lost 3 bases and 4 bases, there was a span of 8 bases.

The CDR3 here is CASSGLIGNQPQHF. CDR3 coding DNA: TGTGCCAGCAGCGGACTTATCGGCAATCAGCCCCAGCATTTT. This rearrangement joins TRBV2 to TRBJ1-5, with D hard to call. Trimming took off 6 bases at V and 2 bases at J, with 11 bases between the two ends. Germline V lookup: CDR1 SNHLY, CDR2 FYNNEI. CDR3 length: 14 residues.